Listed below are T cell receptor beta chains from one sample, sequenced in a study of response to subunit inactivated influenza vaccine. Via MiXCR, TCRdb re-called the RT-PCR reads, giving one row per CDR3 protein. The sample gives hundreds of thousands of distinct CDR3 sequences, around 13% of which show up once; under 15% is in the top ten. The source material was PBMCs from blood, sampled about 40 days after vaccination. The receptor source for this set is a middle-aged man who received an inactivated influenza vaccine. The CDR3 runs from the conserved cysteine through the conserved F or W. D genes are given only for firm matches. Expanded clones get a size class; other rows say once, few or many, or leave the size out.

length: 13
V: TRBV30
size: NA
D: TRBD2
J: TRBJ2-5
CDR3: CAWSVAGEGTQYF
DNA: TGTGCCTGGAGTGTAGCCGGGGAGGGAACCCAGTACTTC

length: 16
V: TRBV7-2
size: NA
D: NA
J: TRBJ1-5
CDR3: CASSKGWRGSNQPQHF
DNA: TGTGCCAGCAGCAAAGGGTGGAGGGGTAGCAATCAGCCCCAGCATTTT

length: 15
V: TRBV27
size: NA
D: NA
J: TRBJ1-6
CDR3: CASSFEGSYNSPLHF
DNA: TGTGCCAGCAGTTTTGAGGGCTCCTATAATTCACCCCTCCACTTT

length: 15
V: TRBV6-1
size: NA
D: NA
J: TRBJ1-3
CDR3: CASSQRLAGGNTIYF
DNA: TGTGCCAGCAGTCAAAGGTTGGCCGGAGGAAACACCATATATTTT

length: 15
V: TRBV7-2
size: many
D: TRBD1
J: TRBJ2-1
CDR3: CASSSDRGIHNEQFF
DNA: TGTGCCAGCAGCTCGGACAGGGGTATACACAATGAGCAGTTCTTC

length: 11
V: TRBV20-1
size: many
D: NA
J: TRBJ1-1
CDR3: CSAIVSTEAFF
DNA: TGCAGTGCCATTGTGTCCACTGAAGCTTTCTTT

length: 16
V: TRBV29-1
size: many
D: NA
J: TRBJ2-3
CDR3: CSVVQGPLIRTDTQYF
DNA: TGCAGCGTTGTACAGGGACCCCTCATCCGCACAGATACGCAGTATTTT

length: 14
V: TRBV18
size: NA
D: NA
J: TRBJ2-7
CDR3: CASSQGRTSYEQYF
DNA: TGTGCCAGCTCACAGGGCAGAACCTCGTACGAGCAGTACTTC

length: 13
V: TRBV11-2
size: NA
D: NA
J: TRBJ1-5
CDR3: CASSFENNQPQHF
DNA: TGTGCCAGCAGCTTCGAGAACAATCAGCCCCAGCATTTT

length: 15
V: TRBV6-1
size: NA
D: NA
J: TRBJ2-3
CDR3: CASSEPGGYTDTQYF
DNA: TGTGCCAGCAGTGAACCGGGGGGCTACACAGATACGCAGTATTTT

length: 13
V: TRBV20-1
size: NA
D: TRBD1
J: TRBJ2-5
CDR3: CSAKGTVRETQYF
DNA: TGCAGTGCAAAGGGGACAGTGCGAGAGACCCAGTACTTC

length: 14
V: TRBV7-2
size: NA
D: NA
J: TRBJ2-1
CDR3: CASSLDRGRYEQFF
DNA: TGTGCCAGCAGCTTAGACCGGGGAAGGTATGAGCAGTTCTTC

length: 14
V: TRBV11-2
size: NA
D: NA
J: TRBJ2-7
CDR3: CASSPFRVPYEQYF
DNA: TGTGCCAGCAGCCCCTTCCGGGTCCCCTACGAGCAGTACTTC

length: 16
V: TRBV11-2
size: once
D: TRBD2
J: TRBJ2-7
CDR3: CASSPQGLAGAYEQYF
DNA: TGTGCCAGCAGCCCACAGGGACTAGCGGGGGCCTACGAGCAGTACTTC

length: 14
V: TRBV21-1
size: NA
D: NA
J: TRBJ1-1
CDR3: CASSKFPTDTEAFF
DNA: TGTGCCAGCAGCAAATTCCCGACAGACACTGAAGCTTTCTTT

length: 15
V: TRBV18
size: few
D: TRBD1
J: TRBJ2-3
CDR3: CASSPRQGTTDTQYF
DNA: TGTGCCAGCTCACCCCGACAGGGGACCACAGATACGCAGTATTTT

length: 15
V: TRBV7-2
size: NA
D: TRBD2
J: TRBJ2-1
CDR3: CASSLSGGGSIEQFF
DNA: TGTGCCAGCAGCTTGAGCGGGGGGGGATCAATTGAGCAGTTCTTC

length: 19
V: TRBV29-1
size: few
D: TRBD2
J: TRBJ2-1
CDR3: CSVEQGLWSGGAHYNEQFF
DNA: TGCAGCGTTGAACAGGGTTTATGGAGCGGGGGAGCCCACTACAATGAGCAGTTCTTC

length: 16
V: TRBV7-3
size: few
D: TRBD1
J: TRBJ1-5
CDR3: CASRKVGQGAGQPQHF
DNA: TGTGCCAGCAGGAAAGTGGGACAGGGGGCCGGGCAGCCCCAGCATTTT

length: 15
V: TRBV7-2
size: few
D: NA
J: TRBJ2-7
CDR3: CASSLDRAIGYEQYF
DNA: TGTGCCAGCAGCTTAGACAGGGCGATCGGCTACGAGCAGTACTTC

length: 16
V: TRBV7-8
size: NA
D: NA
J: TRBJ1-4
CDR3: CASSRPGGTINEKLFF
DNA: TGTGCCAGCAGCCGCCCTGGGGGGACGATCAATGAAAAACTGTTTTTT

length: 12
V: TRBV20-1
size: few
D: NA
J: TRBJ2-1
CDR3: CSATRPEYEQFF
DNA: TGCAGTGCTACAAGACCTGAATATGAGCAGTTCTTC

length: 15
V: TRBV24-1
size: NA
D: TRBD1
J: TRBJ2-5
CDR3: CATSDRTGVGETQYF
DNA: TGTGCCACCAGTGATCGTACAGGGGTGGGGGAGACCCAGTACTTC

length: 18
V: TRBV12-3/TRBV12-4
size: NA
D: TRBD2
J: TRBJ2-2
CDR3: CACSLAAGGPSNTGELFF
DNA: TGTGCCTGCAGTTTAGCAGCGGGAGGGCCCTCGAACACCGGGGAGCTGTTTTTT

length: 16
V: TRBV20-1
size: few
D: TRBD2
J: TRBJ2-1
CDR3: CSAFTSSGREWGEQFF
DNA: TGCAGTGCTTTTACATCTAGCGGGAGGGAGTGGGGTGAGCAGTTCTTC

length: 15
V: TRBV7-2
size: NA
D: TRBD1
J: TRBJ2-3
CDR3: CASSLATGGRDTQYF
DNA: TGTGCCAGCAGCTTAGCAACAGGGGGGAGGGATACGCAGTATTTT

length: 15
V: TRBV20-1
size: NA
D: TRBD2
J: TRBJ2-1
CDR3: CSAKTSGDSYNEQFF
DNA: TGCAGTGCTAAAACTAGCGGGGACTCCTACAATGAGCAGTTCTTC

length: 17
V: TRBV18
size: NA
D: NA
J: TRBJ2-3
CDR3: CASSHTRTSGGTDTQYF
DNA: TGTGCCAGCTCACATACGAGAACCTCCGGGGGCACAGATACGCAGTATTTT

length: 15
V: TRBV19
size: NA
D: NA
J: TRBJ2-5
CDR3: CASSPSGGRVETQYF
DNA: TGTGCCAGTAGCCCCTCGGGGGGCAGGGTTGAGACCCAGTACTTC

length: 15
V: TRBV7-2
size: few
D: TRBD1
J: TRBJ2-2
CDR3: CASSRDRSGTGELFF
DNA: TGTGCCAGCAGCCGGGACAGATCGGGTACCGGGGAGCTGTTTTTT

length: 15
V: TRBV7-9
size: few
D: TRBD2
J: TRBJ2-1
CDR3: CASSLAGTSISEQFF
DNA: TGTGCCAGCAGCTTAGCCGGGACTAGCATATCCGAGCAGTTCTTC

length: 15
V: TRBV6-5
size: NA
D: NA
J: TRBJ1-1
CDR3: CASSYSRARRTEAFF
DNA: TGTGCCAGCAGTTACTCGAGAGCCCGCAGGACTGAAGCTTTCTTT

length: 17
V: TRBV9
size: few
D: TRBD2
J: TRBJ2-3
CDR3: CASSVEGLAGSTDTQYF
DNA: TGTGCCAGCAGCGTAGAGGGACTAGCGGGGAGCACAGATACGCAGTATTTT

length: 11
V: TRBV7-2
size: many
D: NA
J: TRBJ2-1
CDR3: CASSFLGEQFF
DNA: TGTGCCAGCAGCTTCCTGGGTGAGCAGTTCTTC

length: 13
V: TRBV30
size: few
D: NA
J: TRBJ2-7
CDR3: CAWSAGFLYEQYF
DNA: TGTGCCTGGAGTGCCGGGTTCCTCTACGAGCAGTACTTC

length: 11
V: TRBV7-9
size: NA
D: NA
J: TRBJ2-7
CDR3: CASSLGVSLIF
DNA: TGTGCCAGCAGCTTAGGGGTGTCCCTTATCTTC

length: 15
V: TRBV2
size: few
D: TRBD2
J: TRBJ2-3
CDR3: CASILLAGVTDTQYF
DNA: TGTGCCAGCATACTACTAGCGGGGGTGACAGATACGCAGTATTTT

length: 14
V: TRBV12-3/TRBV12-4
size: many
D: NA
J: TRBJ2-2
CDR3: CASSQDRNTGELFF
DNA: TGTGCCAGCAGCCAAGACAGAAACACCGGGGAGCTGTTTTTT

length: 13
V: TRBV28
size: NA
D: TRBD1
J: TRBJ2-5
CDR3: CASRSTGLETQYF
DNA: TGTGCCAGCAGATCGACAGGGCTAGAGACCCAGTACTTC

length: 13
V: TRBV9
size: NA
D: TRBD1
J: TRBJ1-1
CDR3: CASSPRTGAEAFF
DNA: TGTGCCAGCAGCCCCCGGACAGGGGCTGAAGCTTTCTTT

length: 14
V: TRBV11-2
size: NA
D: TRBD2
J: TRBJ2-3
CDR3: CASSQLAGSDTQYF
DNA: TGTGCCAGCAGCCAGCTAGCGGGGTCAGATACGCAGTATTTT

length: 15
V: TRBV5-5
size: many
D: NA
J: TRBJ1-1
CDR3: CASSLVGGPTAGAFF
DNA: TGTGCCAGCAGCTTGGTTGGCGGACCCACCGCCGGGGCTTTCTTT

length: 15
V: TRBV9
size: few
D: TRBD2
J: TRBJ2-7
CDR3: CASSVGTSAAYEQYF
DNA: TGTGCCAGCAGCGTAGGGACTAGCGCCGCCTACGAGCAGTACTTC

length: 15
V: TRBV5-1
size: few
D: TRBD2
J: TRBJ2-7
CDR3: CASSSLAGDIYEQYF
DNA: TGCGCCAGCAGCTCGCTAGCGGGGGACATCTACGAGCAGTACTTC

length: 15
V: TRBV5-1
size: NA
D: NA
J: TRBJ1-2
CDR3: CASSWGSLANYGYTF
DNA: TGCGCCAGCAGCTGGGGGTCTTTAGCTAACTATGGCTACACCTTC

length: 15
V: TRBV27
size: few
D: TRBD2
J: TRBJ2-1
CDR3: CASSPTSRGGNEQFF
DNA: TGTGCCAGCAGTCCGACTAGCCGGGGAGGCAATGAGCAGTTCTTC

length: 16
V: TRBV4-2
size: NA
D: NA
J: TRBJ1-5
CDR3: CASSQDLSSRGQPQHF
DNA: TGTGCCAGCAGCCAAGATTTGAGTTCCCGGGGTCAGCCCCAGCATTTT

length: 15
V: TRBV6-1
size: NA
D: NA
J: TRBJ2-4
CDR3: CASSERRAGGNIQYF
DNA: TGTGCCAGCAGTGAAAGGAGGGCAGGGGGGAACATTCAGTACTTC

length: 15
V: TRBV5-1
size: many
D: NA
J: TRBJ1-1
CDR3: CASSLGQGLNTEAFF
DNA: TGCGCCAGCAGCTTAGGGCAGGGCCTGAACACTGAAGCTTTCTTT

length: 12
V: TRBV12-3/TRBV12-4
size: many
D: NA
J: TRBJ2-7
CDR3: CASRASSYEQYF
DNA: TGTGCCAGCAGGGCTAGCTCCTACGAGCAGTACTTC

length: 11
V: TRBV6-2/TRBV6-3
size: few
D: NA
J: TRBJ2-1
CDR3: CASSSTLEQFF
DNA: TGTGCCAGCAGTTCCACCCTGGAGCAGTTCTTC

length: 14
V: TRBV7-6
size: many
D: NA
J: TRBJ2-1
CDR3: CASSLASEGHWQFF
DNA: TGTGCCAGCAGCTTAGCGTCTGAGGGGCATTGGCAGTTCTTC

length: 15
V: TRBV20-1
size: few
D: NA
J: TRBJ2-3
CDR3: CSARSATRWTDTQYF
DNA: TGCAGTGCTAGATCGGCTACTCGCTGGACAGATACGCAGTATTTT

length: 11
V: TRBV5-5
size: NA
D: NA
J: TRBJ1-1
CDR3: CASSPGQGQLF
DNA: TGTGCCAGCAGCCCGGGTCAAGGCCAACTCTTT

length: 18
V: TRBV3-1
size: NA
D: TRBD2
J: TRBJ2-1
CDR3: CASSQLLAGNSVDNEQFF
DNA: TGTGCCAGCAGCCAATTACTAGCGGGCAACTCGGTGGACAATGAGCAGTTCTTC

length: 17
V: TRBV7-6
size: NA
D: TRBD2
J: TRBJ2-3
CDR3: CASSLGRLAGGTDTQYF
DNA: TGTGCCAGCAGCTTAGGAAGACTAGCGGGGGGCACAGATACGCAGTATTTT

length: 15
V: TRBV4-1
size: few
D: NA
J: TRBJ2-1
CDR3: CASSQGVSGSNEQFF
DNA: TGCGCCAGCAGCCAAGGGGTGTCGGGATCCAATGAGCAGTTCTTC

length: 16
V: TRBV27
size: many
D: NA
J: TRBJ2-1
CDR3: CASSLISGPSYNEQFF
DNA: TGTGCCAGCAGTTTAATCAGCGGTCCCTCCTACAATGAGCAGTTCTTC

length: 15
V: TRBV23-1
size: NA
D: NA
J: TRBJ2-2
CDR3: CASSQPGHTVGELFF
DNA: TGCGCCAGCAGTCAACCGGGACACACCGTCGGGGAGCTGTTTTTT